The T cell receptor (beta chain) under discussion was sequenced for a study of Ad26.COV2.S vaccination and SARS-CoV-2 variants. At the level of the study: The COV1001 Ad26.COV2.S trial arm included the donor.

Treatment specified: about 20 received Ad26.COV2.S at low or high dose, single or two shots; about 5 received placebo; per-sample allocation not given. Day 63 after the first injection of vaccine or placebo was the sampling time. The data were produced by immunoSEQ multiplex PCR, yet TCRdb's version contains in-frame clones alone and is incomplete. The sample lists approximately 350,000 clones, 83% occurring once. Germline assignment: CDR1 SEHNR and CDR2 FQNEAQ (reference sequence). The CDR3 consists of 15 residues. After removal of 5 bases from V and 6 bases from J, the junction contained 10 bases not matched to a gene.

Sample: peripheral blood, taken in a trial of Ad26.COV2.S vaccine versus placebo. This TCR was recovered from a person between 18 and 59 years old who received the Ad26.COV2.S COVID-19 vaccine or a placebo. The chain employs TRBV7-9 and TRBJ1-2, with 9 bases aligning to TRBD1. The CDR3 DNA follows: TGTGCCAGCAGCCACTCGGACAGGGGACGTAATGGCTACACCTTC. Translated: CASSHSDRGRNGYTF.